The rows below give T cell receptor beta chains drawn from one sample of a study of cytomegalovirus exposure and HLA in healthy donors. Assay: immunoSEQ multiplex PCR; the TCRdb copy retains only in-frame clones and omits some. Among over 150,000 clones listed, around 83% were seen once. Sequencing was performed on PBMCs. These receptors were collected from a girl aged 2-10 years in good health and CMV-seropositive. Both conserved end residues are part of each CDR3. The D gene is left open where the match is weak. Clone size is stated in some rows and not others, as once, few, many or a class when expanded.

size	J	length	V	D	CDR3	DNA
NA	TRBJ1-2	16	TRBV28	NA	CASSPLGTTSNYGYTF	TGTGCCAGCAGTCCCTTGGGGACTACTTCGAACTATGGCTACACCTTC
once	TRBJ2-3	13	TRBV5-4	NA	CASSFGQTDTQYF	TGTGCCAGCAGCTTTGGACAGACAGATACGCAGTATTTT
few	TRBJ1-2	13	TRBV19	NA	CASSIVVYYGYTF	TGTGCCAGTAGTATAGTAGTATACTATGGCTACACCTTC
NA	TRBJ2-1	14	TRBV7-9	TRBD1	CASSLEGTDNEQFF	TGTGCCAGCAGCTTAGAGGGGACAGACAATGAGCAGTTCTTC
NA	TRBJ2-3	17	TRBV2	NA	CASSSPQGGDITDTQYF	TGTGCCAGCAGCTCCCCCCAAGGGGGTGATATCACAGATACGCAGTATTTT
NA	TRBJ2-4	17	TRBV4-1	TRBD2	CASSSPGLADSKNIQYF	TGCGCCAGCAGCTCACCGGGACTAGCGGACTCCAAAAACATTCAGTACTTC
NA	TRBJ1-5	16	TRBV28	TRBD1	CASSPRTGRFNQPQHF	TGTGCCAGCAGTCCGAGGACAGGGAGGTTCAATCAGCCCCAGCATTTT
NA	TRBJ1-2	11	TRBV5-1	NA	CASRQGRGYTF	TGCGCCAGCAGACAGGGCCGGGGCTACACCTTC
NA	TRBJ1-5	14	TRBV7-9	NA	CASSSSQGAQPQHF	TGTGCCAGCAGCTCCTCACAGGGAGCGCAGCCCCAGCATTTT
NA	TRBJ2-3	15	TRBV5-5	NA	CASSLGQSSTDTQYF	TGTGCCAGCAGCTTAGGACAGTCCAGCACAGATACGCAGTATTTT
NA	TRBJ2-3	13	TRBV2	NA	CATSGWVTDTQYF	TGTGCCACCTCGGGATGGGTTACAGATACGCAGTATTTT
few	TRBJ2-1	15	TRBV28	NA	CASHGRDRLNNEQFF	TGTGCCAGCCATGGGAGGGACAGGCTCAACAATGAGCAGTTCTTC
NA	TRBJ2-2	15	TRBV5-4	TRBD1	CASSFGQGNTGELFF	TGTGCCAGCAGCTTCGGACAGGGGAACACCGGGGAGCTGTTTTTT
NA	TRBJ2-7	14	TRBV19	TRBD2	CASSSGLAGDEQYF	TGTGCCAGCTCCAGCGGACTAGCGGGAGACGAGCAGTACTTC
once	TRBJ2-2	17	TRBV5-1	TRBD2	CASSSSIAGGNTGELFF	TGCGCCAGCAGCTCTTCCATAGCGGGAGGGAACACCGGGGAGCTGTTTTTT
NA	TRBJ1-4	14	TRBV27	TRBD1	CASRRTGGREKLFF	TGTGCCAGCAGGAGGACAGGGGGTCGGGAAAAACTGTTTTTT
NA	TRBJ2-7	15	TRBV19	TRBD2	CASSVTSESSYEQYF	TGTGCCAGTAGTGTTACTAGCGAAAGCTCCTACGAGCAGTACTTC
NA	TRBJ1-1	15	TRBV27	NA	CASSGFRWKNTEAFF	TGTGCCAGCAGCGGATTCAGGTGGAAGAACACTGAAGCTTTCTTT
NA	TRBJ2-3	15	TRBV6-4	NA	CASSDILKASDTQYF	TGTGCCAGCAGTGACATTCTTAAAGCGTCGGATACGCAGTATTTT
NA	TRBJ2-3	18	TRBV28	NA	CASSFFLLRDASTDTQYF	TGTGCCAGCAGTTTTTTCCTATTGCGGGACGCTAGCACAGATACGCAGTATTTT
NA	TRBJ2-7	15	TRBV6-6	TRBD1	CASSYVRQGTYEQYF	TGTGCCAGCAGTTACGTCCGACAGGGAACCTACGAGCAGTACTTC
NA	TRBJ1-3	16	TRBV29-1	NA	CSVEDRRFYSGNTIYF	TGCAGCGTTGAAGATCGTCGGTTCTACTCTGGAAACACCATATATTTT
NA	TRBJ2-7	13	TRBV28	NA	CASSFGRSYEQYF	TGTGCCAGCAGTTTTGGCCGATCCTACGAGCAGTACTTC
NA	TRBJ2-6	21	TRBV9	NA	CASSVGGIRPHWVSGANVLTF	TGTGCCAGCAGCGTAGGCGGTATTAGGCCTCATTGGGTCTCAGGGGCCAACGTCCTGACTTTC
NA	TRBJ1-5	16	TRBV6-7	NA	CASSYSGTKSNQPQHF	TGTGCCAGCAGTTACTCCGGGACAAAGAGCAATCAGCCCCAGCATTTT
NA	TRBJ2-7	14	TRBV4-1	TRBD2	CASSQGLAGYEQYF	TGCGCCAGCAGCCAAGGACTAGCGGGATACGAGCAGTACTTC
NA	TRBJ2-5	14	TRBV10-3	NA	CAISELDRQESQYF	TGTGCCATCAGTGAGTTGGACAGACAAGAGTCCCAGTACTTC
few	TRBJ1-2	17	TRBV2	TRBD1	CASKIPGQGWYDYGYTF	TGTGCCAGCAAAATACCGGGACAGGGGTGGTATGACTATGGCTACACCTTC
once	TRBJ2-7	13	TRBV29-1	NA	CSVIQPGFIEQYF	TGCAGCGTAATCCAGCCAGGATTCATCGAGCAGTACTTC
few	TRBJ1-5	16	TRBV27	TRBD1	CASSPGNRGPAQPQHF	TGTGCCAGCAGTCCCGGGAACAGGGGGCCTGCTCAGCCCCAGCATTTT
NA	TRBJ2-3	12	TRBV5-4	NA	CASSLQSDTQYF	TGTGCCAGCAGCTTGCAGTCAGATACGCAGTATTTT
few	TRBJ1-1	15	TRBV7-9	NA	CASSPWGRLNTEAFF	TGTGCCAGCAGCCCATGGGGCCGGCTGAACACTGAAGCTTTCTTT
NA	TRBJ1-1	14	TRBV6-1	NA	CASSQRDRDTEAFF	TGTGCCAGCAGTCAGCGGGATCGGGACACTGAAGCTTTCTTT
NA	TRBJ1-5	15	TRBV28	NA	CASSSPRDSNQPQHF	TGTGCCAGCAGCTCTCCCAGGGATAGCAATCAGCCCCAGCATTTT
NA	TRBJ2-7	16	TRBV6-1	TRBD1	CASSEERTGYSYEQYF	TGTGCCAGCAGTGAAGAGAGGACAGGATACTCCTACGAGCAGTACTTC
NA	TRBJ1-2	13	TRBV29-1	NA	CSVEDPRAYGYTF	TGCAGCGTTGAAGATCCCAGGGCGTATGGCTACACCTTC
NA	TRBJ2-3	14	TRBV30	TRBD2	CAWSGWGGADTQYF	TGTGCCTGGAGTGGTTGGGGGGGGGCAGATACGCAGTATTTT
NA	TRBJ1-5	16	TRBV10-3	TRBD1	CAISGAGGVSNQPQHF	TGTGCCATCAGTGGAGCAGGGGGCGTGAGCAATCAGCCCCAGCATTTT
NA	TRBJ1-2	12	TRBV28	NA	CASSSPPFGYTF	TGTGCCAGCAGTTCCCCCCCTTTTGGCTACACCTTC
few	TRBJ2-1	14	TRBV6-1	NA	CASSEVSSYNEQFF	TGTGCCAGCAGTGAAGTCAGCTCCTACAATGAGCAGTTCTTC
NA	TRBJ2-1	17	TRBV13	NA	CASSGGNRAHEGDEQFF	TGTGCCAGCAGCGGGGGGAACCGGGCCCACGAGGGCGATGAGCAGTTCTTC
NA	TRBJ2-1	13	TRBV30	NA	CAWKVSVFNEQFF	TGTGCCTGGAAGGTAAGCGTCTTCAATGAGCAGTTCTTC
NA	TRBJ2-3	15	TRBV7-2	NA	CASSPLSERTDTQYF	TGTGCCAGCAGTCCACTTTCCGAGCGCACAGATACGCAGTATTTT
NA	TRBJ1-2	15	TRBV10-2	NA	CASTPSDTTNYGYTF	TGCGCCAGCACCCCGTCGGACACAACTAACTATGGCTACACCTTC
NA	TRBJ1-2	13	TRBV5-1	TRBD1	CASRPGGTYGYTF	TGCGCCAGCAGACCAGGGGGAACTTATGGCTACACCTTC
NA	TRBJ2-1	19	TRBV4-1	TRBD2	CASSGAGTSGRARYNEQFF	TGCGCCAGCAGCGGGGCTGGGACTAGCGGGAGGGCCAGGTACAATGAGCAGTTCTTC
NA	TRBJ2-3	11	TRBV20-1	NA	CSAPGPDTQYF	TGCAGTGCCCCCGGTCCAGATACGCAGTATTTT
NA	TRBJ1-2	14	TRBV6-1	NA	CASFGGVQGGGYTF	TGTGCCAGCTTCGGGGGGGTACAGGGAGGAGGCTACACCTTC
NA	TRBJ1-5	15	TRBV5-1	TRBD1	CASSLDRGDNQPQHF	TGCGCCAGCAGCTTGGACAGGGGGGACAATCAGCCCCAGCATTTT
NA	TRBJ2-7	15	TRBV4-1	NA	CASSQGEDSTYEQYF	TGCGCCAGCAGCCAAGGCGAGGACAGCACCTACGAGCAGTACTTC
NA	TRBJ2-1	12	TRBV30	NA	CAWSTVGGRQFF	TGTGCCTGGAGCACAGTCGGGGGAAGGCAGTTCTTC
NA	TRBJ1-2	13	TRBV27	NA	CASGRDTNYGYTF	TGTGCCAGCGGACGGGATACTAACTATGGCTACACCTTC
NA	TRBJ1-5	20	TRBV10-3	TRBD1	CAISESLYVTGANYNQPQHF	TGTGCCATCAGTGAGTCCCTTTATGTCACAGGGGCTAACTACAATCAGCCCCAGCATTTT
NA	TRBJ2-3	14	TRBV30	TRBD1	CAWRSGTVTDTQYF	TGTGCCTGGAGGTCCGGGACAGTCACAGATACGCAGTATTTT
NA	TRBJ2-7	15	TRBV11-1	TRBD1	CASSSRTGEGYEQYF	TGTGCCAGCAGCTCGAGGACAGGGGAGGGCTACGAGCAGTACTTC
NA	TRBJ1-4	15	TRBV15	TRBD1	CATSRSTGVNEKLFF	TGTGCCACCAGCAGATCGACAGGGGTTAATGAAAAACTGTTTTTT
NA	TRBJ2-6	16	TRBV28	TRBD1	CASSFLRGLGANVLTF	TGTGCCAGCAGTTTTCTCAGGGGGCTTGGGGCCAACGTCCTGACTTTC
NA	TRBJ2-5	17	TRBV12-1	NA	CASSFGQGGGGGETQYF	TGTGCCAGCAGCTTTGGGCAGGGAGGGGGAGGCGGAGAGACCCAGTACTTC